A single sample gave rise to the 4 T cell receptor beta chains below, sequenced in a study of T cell responses to AZD1222 COVID-19 vaccine. Profiling relied on immunoSEQ multiplex PCR, and the TCRdb table lists in-frame clones only, not all of them. The sample carries about 110,000 clones, approximately 90% recorded once. Source: peripheral blood, taken 28 days after the second AZD1222 dose. The receptors were sampled from an adult who received the AZD1222 COVID-19 vaccine.

The gene calls are TRBV6-5 and TRBJ1-6, with TRBD1 matching 7 bases. The junction had 5 bases not matched to a gene; V was cut back by 8 bases and J by 7 bases. In germline, CDR1 is MNHEY, CDR2 SVGAGI. The CDR3 runs to 13 residues. DNA for the CDR3: TGTGCCAGCCGGGACAGAATAAATTCACCCCTCCACTTT. Protein product: CASRDRINSPLHF.

This chain joins TRBV30 and TRBJ1-2; a possible D gene is TRBD1 (5 bases). This CDR3 comprises 12 residues. Trimming removed 5 bases from V and 6 bases from J, with 13 bases in between. Germline CDR1 reads GTSNPN; CDR2 reads SVGIG (reference sequence). For the CDR3, the DNA is TGTGCCTGGGGGGCGGGGCTGCATGGCTACACCTTC. It yields the protein CAWGAGLHGYTF. The variable domain in full, completed from reference TRBV30 and TRBJ1-2, reads SQTIHQWPATLVQPVGSPLSLECTVEGTSNPNLYWYRQAAGRGLQLLFYSVGIGQISSEVPQNLSASRPQDRQFILSSKKLLLSDSGFYLCAWGAGLHGYTFGSGTRLTVV.

As to this clone: Other DNA sequences in the sample encode the same CDR3. The chain has TRBV7-3 and TRBJ2-1; 13 bases agree with TRBD2. The germline V gene encodes CDR1 SGHTA and CDR2 FQGTGA. Trimming removed 5 bases from V and 4 bases from J; junction bases left unmatched: 5. The length of the CDR3 is 16 residues. The CDR3 reads CASSPRTSGGYNEQFF. CDR3 DNA sequence: TGTGCCAGCAGCCCAAGGACTAGCGGGGGTTACAATGAGCAGTTCTTC.

This rearrangement joins TRBV12-3 or TRBV12-4 to TRBJ1-1; D possibly corresponds to TRBD1 (6 bases). CDR3 length: 13 residues. Trimming removed 5 bases at V and 4 bases at J, with 11 bases between. The CDR3 coding sequence is TGTGCCAGCAGTAGAGGGGGGAGCACTGAAGCTTTCTTT. It translates to CASSRGGSTEAFF.